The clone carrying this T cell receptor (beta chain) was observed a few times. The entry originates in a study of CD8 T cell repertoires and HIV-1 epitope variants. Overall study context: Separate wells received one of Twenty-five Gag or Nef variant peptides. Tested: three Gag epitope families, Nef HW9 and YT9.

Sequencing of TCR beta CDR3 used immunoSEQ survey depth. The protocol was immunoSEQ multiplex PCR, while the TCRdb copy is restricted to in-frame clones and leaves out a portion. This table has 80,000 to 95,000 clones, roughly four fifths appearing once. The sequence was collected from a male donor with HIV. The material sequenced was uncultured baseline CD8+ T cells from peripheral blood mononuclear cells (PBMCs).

CDR3 sequence: CASSRTSGSTDTQYF. The CDR3 DNA follows: TGTGCCAGCAGCAGGACTAGCGGAAGCACAGATACGCAGTATTTT. This rearrangement joins TRBV6-1 to TRBJ2-3; 10 nucleotides line up with TRBD2. V shed 6 bases and J 0 bases; nucleotides not matched to a gene: 3. CDR1 and CDR2 (germline): MNHNS, SASEGT. This CDR3 contains 15 residues.